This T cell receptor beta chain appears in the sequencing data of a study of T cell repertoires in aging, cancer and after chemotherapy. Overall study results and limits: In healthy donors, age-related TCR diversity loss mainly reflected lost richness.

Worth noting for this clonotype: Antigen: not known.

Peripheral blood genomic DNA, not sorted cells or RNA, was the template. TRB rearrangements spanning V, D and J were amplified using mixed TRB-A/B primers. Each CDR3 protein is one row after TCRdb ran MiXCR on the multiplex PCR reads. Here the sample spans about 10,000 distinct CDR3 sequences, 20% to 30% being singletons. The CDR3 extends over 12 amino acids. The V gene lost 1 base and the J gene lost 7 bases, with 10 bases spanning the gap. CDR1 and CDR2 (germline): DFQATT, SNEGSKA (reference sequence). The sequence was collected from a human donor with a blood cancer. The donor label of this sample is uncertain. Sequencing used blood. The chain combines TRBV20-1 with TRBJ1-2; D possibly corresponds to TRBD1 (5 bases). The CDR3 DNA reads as TGCAGTGCTAGAGTGGGGACTGGTGGCTACACCTTC. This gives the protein CSARVGTGGYTF.